The rows below give T cell receptor beta chains drawn from one sample of a study of T cell repertoires in cytomegalovirus infection. TCRdb re-called the reads with MiXCR, one entry per CDR3 protein. The sample includes around 280,000 distinct CDR3 sequences, about 8.8% of them seen just once. Sequenced material: PBMCs. These receptors were obtained from a human donor in good health (CMV status not recorded). Some clones in this sample may be carry-over from other donors' samples. Both conserved end residues are part of each CDR3. D genes are given only for firm matches. Size is stated for part of the rows, as once, few or many counts, or as a class when the clone is expanded.

V	J	size	D	DNA	CDR3
TRBV20-1	TRBJ2-2	NA	NA	TGCAGTGCTCCAAAAGATGCAGTATACACCGGGGAGCTGTTTTTT	CSAPKDAVYTGELFF
TRBV14	TRBJ2-1	few	TRBD2	TGTGCCAGCAGCCCCGTATCTAGCGGGGGGGCCAATGAGCAGTTCTTC	CASSPVSSGGANEQFF
TRBV9	TRBJ2-7	few	TRBD2	TGTGCCAGCAGCCCCCTGGGACTAGCGGGGATCCCCTACGAGCAGTACTTC	CASSPLGLAGIPYEQYF
TRBV20-1	TRBJ1-2	few	TRBD1	TGCAGTGCTAGAGGGGACAGGGCCTTCTATGGCTACACCTTC	CSARGDRAFYGYTF
TRBV7-9	TRBJ2-7	many	NA	TGTGCCAGCAGCTTAAGACTAGTCCACGAGCAGTACTTC	CASSLRLVHEQYF
TRBV20-1	TRBJ2-1	NA	NA	TGCAGTGCAATGTACAATGAGCAGTTCTTC	CSAMYNEQFF
TRBV7-2	TRBJ2-5	many	NA	TGTGCCAGCAGCTTAGCGGGACCGACTGGGGAGACCCAGTACTTC	CASSLAGPTGETQYF
TRBV11-2	TRBJ2-3	NA	NA	TGTGCCAGCAGCCTACGGACCCCTACCGTGGCGCAGTATTTT	CASSLRTPTVAQYF
TRBV6-1	TRBJ1-3	few	NA	TGTGCCAGCAGTGAAGCCGTTCCTGGAAACACCATATATTTT	CASSEAVPGNTIYF
TRBV6-2/TRBV6-3	TRBJ2-2	few	TRBD1	TGTGCCAGCAAATGGGACAGGGGGCCCACCGGGGAGCTGTTTTTT	CASKWDRGPTGELFF
TRBV7-8	TRBJ2-4	many	TRBD1	TGTGCCAGCAGCTTAGCACAGGGGGCGGCCAAAAACATTCAGTACTTC	CASSLAQGAAKNIQYF
TRBV6-1	TRBJ2-4	many	TRBD1	TGTGCCAGCAGTCTGGGACAGGGGGCCATAGCCAAAAACATTCAGTACTTC	CASSLGQGAIAKNIQYF
TRBV5-1	TRBJ2-2	NA	NA	TGCGCCAGCACGCAGGGGATCAACACCGGGGAGCTGTTTTTT	CASTQGINTGELFF
TRBV12-3/TRBV12-4	TRBJ1-1	many	NA	TGTGCCAGCGGTCGGAGTGGCACTGAAGCTTTCTTT	CASGRSGTEAFF
TRBV20-1	TRBJ1-1	few	NA	TGCAGTGCTAGCGAACAACTGAACACTGAAGCTTTCTTT	CSASEQLNTEAFF
TRBV19	TRBJ1-1	once	TRBD1	TGTGCCAGTAGTATCAGTACAGGGGAATACACTGAAGCTTTCTTT	CASSISTGEYTEAFF
TRBV7-9	TRBJ2-7	few	TRBD1	TGTGCCAGCAGCTCAACCCTTCAGGGGGCCCCCTACGAGCAGTACTTC	CASSSTLQGAPYEQYF
TRBV7-9	TRBJ2-1	many	NA	TGTGCCAGCAGTAAAACGGAATGGCGGGGAGGCTTGAGCTCCTACAATGAGCAGTTCTTC	CASSKTEWRGGLSSYNEQFF
TRBV7-3	TRBJ2-2	many	TRBD1	TGTGCCAGCAGCCGACAGGGACCGAACACCGGGGAGCTGTTTTTT	CASSRQGPNTGELFF
TRBV5-1	TRBJ2-1	many	NA	TGCGCCAGCAGCTTGTCCCCCAACAATGAGCAGTTCTTC	CASSLSPNNEQFF